This is a list of T cell receptor beta chains from one sample in a study of Graves' ophthalmopathy and Graves' hyperthyroidism. TCRdb passed the multiplex PCR reads through MiXCR, listing each CDR3 protein once. This table has a few hundred thousand distinct CDR3 sequences, roughly 17% appearing once. The specimen sequenced was peripheral blood. The receptors originated from an adult woman with stable Graves' hyperthyroidism. Each CDR3 is given with its conserved first and last residue. The order of the fields is J gene, D gene, V gene, clone size, CDR3 protein, CDR3 DNA. A D gene is named only where the DNA matches it firmly. Some rows have no size entry. The others give once, few or many, or a class for an expanded clone.

>TRBJ2-7|NA|TRBV7-8|many
CASSLWLGLLYEQYF
TGTGCCAGCAGCTTATGGCTGGGCCTACTGTACGAGCAGTACTTC
>TRBJ2-2|TRBD2|TRBV4-3|NA
CASSQRQSGGLPGPKFF
TGCGCCAGCAGCCAAAGGCAAAGCGGGGGGCTACCGGGGCCAAAGTTTTTT
>TRBJ1-5|NA|TRBV6-2/TRBV6-3|NA
CASSYGFLYQPQHF
TGTGCCAGCAGTTACGGGTTTTTATATCAGCCCCAGCATTTT
>TRBJ1-2|NA|TRBV28|many
CASSSGPEGYTF
TGTGCCAGCAGTTCGGGTCCTGAAGGCTACACCTTC
>TRBJ1-1|NA|TRBV20-1|NA
CSASIPGMNTEAFF
TGTAGTGCTAGTATTCCTGGGATGAACACTGAAGCTTTCTTT
>TRBJ1-1|NA|TRBV4-1|few
CASSLGKYTEAFF
TGCGCCAGCAGCCTAGGAAAATACACTGAAGCTTTCTTT
>TRBJ1-2|TRBD1|TRBV24-1|many
CASLRTGPLYYGYTF
TGTGCCAGCCTGAGGACAGGGCCCCTTTACTATGGCTACACCTTC
>TRBJ2-5|NA|TRBV10-3|few
CATSESRIRGEETQYF
TGTGCCACCAGTGAGTCGAGAATCAGGGGCGAAGAGACCCAGTACTTC
>TRBJ2-7|TRBD1|TRBV20-1|NA
CSATPGTGEYEQYF
TGCAGTGCTACGCCTGGGACAGGGGAGTACGAGCAGTACTTC
>TRBJ2-7|TRBD2|TRBV6-2/TRBV6-3|many
CASSYRSTSGWSSYEQYF
TGTGCCAGCAGTTACCGGTCGACTAGCGGGTGGAGCTCCTACGAGCAGTACTTC
>TRBJ1-5|NA|TRBV27|many
CASSPRPGGQPQHF
TGTGCCAGCAGTCCTCGACCCGGGGGTCAGCCCCAGCATTTT
>TRBJ2-7|NA|TRBV20-1|many
CSARASGHSYEQYF
TGCAGTGCTAGAGCGAGCGGCCACTCCTACGAGCAGTACTTC
>TRBJ1-2|NA|TRBV20-1|few
CSARDSWGYGYTF
TGCAGTGCTAGAGATTCCTGGGGGTATGGCTACACCTTC
>TRBJ1-5|TRBD1|TRBV27|many
CASRIHRGHQPQHF
TGTGCCAGCAGAATCCACAGGGGGCATCAGCCCCAGCATTTT
>TRBJ2-7|NA|TRBV10-3|many
CATLPPDRPYEQYF
TGTGCCACCCTTCCCCCGGACAGACCCTACGAGCAGTACTTC
>TRBJ2-7|TRBD1|TRBV12-3/TRBV12-4|NA
CASKKGAKVIPTYEQYF
TGTGCCAGCAAAAAGGGGGCCAAAGTGATCCCAACCTACGAGCAGTACTTC
>TRBJ2-7|TRBD2|TRBV20-1|many
CSARDQAGDPYEQYF
TGCAGTGCTAGAGATCAGGCGGGAGACCCCTACGAGCAGTACTTC
>TRBJ1-1|NA|TRBV6-1|NA
CASSLISTRAFF
TGTGCCAGCAGCCTAATTTCGACCCGGGCTTTCTTT
>TRBJ2-5|TRBD2|TRBV9|NA
CASSVAGTSRGRGQETQYF
TGTGCCAGCAGCGTAGCGGGGACTAGCCGGGGACGAGGCCAAGAGACCCAGTACTTC
>TRBJ2-7|NA|TRBV12-3/TRBV12-4|many
CASSPLADSYEQYF
TGTGCCAGCAGCCCCTTAGCGGACTCCTACGAGCAGTACTTC
>TRBJ2-7|NA|TRBV28|once
CASCSGTVTGEQYF
TGTGCCAGCTGCTCCGGGACGGTGACGGGCGAGCAGTACTTC
>TRBJ2-7|NA|TRBV28|many
CASSPVPWEQYF
TGTGCCAGCAGTCCCGTCCCCTGGGAGCAGTACTTC
>TRBJ2-7|TRBD2|TRBV18|few
CASSPDRPGLAGGEQYF
TGTGCCAGCTCACCGGACAGGCCGGGACTAGCGGGAGGCGAGCAGTACTTC
>TRBJ1-5|NA|TRBV30|many
CAWSTWDQPQHF
TGTGCCTGGAGTACCTGGGATCAGCCCCAGCATTTT
>TRBJ1-1|NA|TRBV4-1|few
CASSPRPRGKYTEAFF
TGCGCCAGCAGCCCACGCCCGCGGGGGAAGTACACTGAAGCTTTCTTT
>TRBJ2-5|NA|TRBV20-1|many
CSARDAGRQETQYF
TGCAGTGCTAGAGATGCAGGCCGGCAAGAGACCCAGTACTTC
>TRBJ2-5|NA|TRBV6-1|NA
CASSERQKDTQYF
TGTGCCAGCAGTGAAAGGCAAAAAGATACCCAGTACTTC
>TRBJ1-2|NA|TRBV2|NA
CASKDTDFYGYTF
TGTGCCAGCAAAGATACGGACTTCTATGGCTACACCTTC
>TRBJ2-7|NA|TRBV2|many
CASRYQAYEQYF
TGTGCCAGCAGATACCAGGCCTACGAGCAGTACTTC
>TRBJ2-7|NA|TRBV5-1|many
CASSRDHGSYEQYF
TGCGCCAGCAGCCGGGATCACGGTTCCTACGAGCAGTACTTC
>TRBJ2-7|TRBD2|TRBV20-1|NA
CSAGGGSFYEQYF
TGCAGTGCTGGGGGGGGGTCTTTCTACGAGCAGTACTTC
>TRBJ2-7|TRBD1|TRBV11-2|many
CASSQAAGTASSYEQYF
TGTGCCAGCAGCCAAGCAGCTGGGACAGCAAGCTCCTACGAGCAGTACTTC
>TRBJ2-7|NA|TRBV2|many
CASHRDGLEQYF
TGTGCCTCTCACCGGGACGGCCTCGAGCAGTACTTC
>TRBJ2-7|TRBD2|TRBV28|many
CASGELAESYEQYF
TGTGCCAGCGGAGAACTAGCGGAGTCCTACGAGCAGTACTTC
>TRBJ1-5|TRBD1|TRBV6-6|many
CASSQTGDRGRTRDRNQPQHF
TGTGCCAGCAGTCAAACCGGGGACAGGGGAAGAACCCGGGACCGCAATCAGCCCCAGCATTTT
>TRBJ2-4|TRBD1|TRBV12-3/TRBV12-4|NA
CASSPGLRQGGAKDIQYF
TGTGCCAGCAGCCCTGGGCTTCGACAGGGGGGGGCCAAAGACATTCAGTACTTC
>TRBJ1-6|NA|TRBV10-3|many
CAISEHVNSPLHF
TGTGCCATCAGTGAGCATGTAAATTCACCCCTCCACTTT
>TRBJ1-2|NA|TRBV12-3/TRBV12-4|many
CASRPSPSGHGYTF
TGTGCCAGCAGACCCTCCCCGAGCGGACATGGCTACACCTTC
>TRBJ2-5|NA|TRBV11-2|many
CASSLEGRQRYF
TGTGCCAGCAGCTTAGAAGGACGACAACGGTACTTC
>TRBJ2-5|NA|TRBV5-1|NA
CASSSGQLETQYF
TGCGCCAGCAGCTCCGGACAGTTAGAGACCCAGTACTTC
>TRBJ2-2|NA|TRBV15|many
CATSRDLASRRAGELFF
TGTGCCACCAGCAGAGATTTGGCCAGTCGACGGGCCGGGGAGCTGTTTTTT
>TRBJ2-7|NA|TRBV11-2|many
CASSLVQGREQYF
TGTGCCAGCAGCTTAGTGCAGGGAAGGGAGCAGTACTTC
>TRBJ2-2|NA|TRBV11-3|many
CASSPHEETGELFF
TGTGCCAGCAGCCCTCATGAGGAGACCGGGGAGCTGTTTTTT
>TRBJ2-7|TRBD1|TRBV6-2/TRBV6-3|many
CASSTHGQGTYEQYF
TGTGCCAGCAGTACCCATGGACAGGGGACCTACGAGCAGTACTTC
>TRBJ1-1|NA|TRBV6-5|few
CASSSGDSRDEAFF
TGTGCCAGCAGTTCAGGTGACAGTAGGGATGAAGCTTTCTTT
>TRBJ2-7|NA|TRBV6-5|many
CASSYVGSFYEQYF
TGTGCCAGCAGTTACGTGGGTTCCTTCTACGAGCAGTACTTC